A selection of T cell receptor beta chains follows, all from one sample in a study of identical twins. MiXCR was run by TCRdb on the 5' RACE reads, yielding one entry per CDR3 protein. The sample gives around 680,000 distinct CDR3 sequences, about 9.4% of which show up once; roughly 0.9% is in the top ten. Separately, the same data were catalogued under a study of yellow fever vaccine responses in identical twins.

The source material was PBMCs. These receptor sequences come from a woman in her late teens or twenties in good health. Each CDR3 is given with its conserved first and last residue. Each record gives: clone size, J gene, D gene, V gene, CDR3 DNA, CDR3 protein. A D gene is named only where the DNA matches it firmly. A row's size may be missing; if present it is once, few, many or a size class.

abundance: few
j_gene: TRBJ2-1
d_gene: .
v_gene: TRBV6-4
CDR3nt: TGTGCCAGCAGTCCGGGGGGCCTTCCCTACAATGAGCAGTTCTTC
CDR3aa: CASSPGGLPYNEQFF

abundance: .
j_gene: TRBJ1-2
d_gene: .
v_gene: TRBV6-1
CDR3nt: TGTGCCAGCAGTCAGAGGGAAGCTAACTATGGCTACACCTTC
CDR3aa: CASSQREANYGYTF

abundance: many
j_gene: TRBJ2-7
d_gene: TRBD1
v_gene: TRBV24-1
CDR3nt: TGTGCCACCAGTGACCCGGGACAGGGTAACTACGAGCAGTACTTC
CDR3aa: CATSDPGQGNYEQYF

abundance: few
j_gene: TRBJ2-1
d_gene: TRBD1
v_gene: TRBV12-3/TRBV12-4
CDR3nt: TGTGCCAGCAGCCCTTGGACAGGTCCCCCCTCCTTC
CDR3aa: CASSPWTGPPSF

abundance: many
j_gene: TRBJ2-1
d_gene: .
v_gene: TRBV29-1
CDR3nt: TGCAGCGTTTCGGGACGCCGGTTTTACAATGAGCAGTTCTTC
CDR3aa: CSVSGRRFYNEQFF

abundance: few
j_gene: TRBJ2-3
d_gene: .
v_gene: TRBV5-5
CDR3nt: TGTGCCAGCAGCTTGGGAGGGAGATGGGTAGATACGCAGTATTTT
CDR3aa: CASSLGGRWVDTQYF

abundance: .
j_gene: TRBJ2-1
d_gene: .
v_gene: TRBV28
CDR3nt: TGTGCCAGCAGTTTCGCCCCGGTCGCCTACAATGAGCAGTTCTTC
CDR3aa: CASSFAPVAYNEQFF

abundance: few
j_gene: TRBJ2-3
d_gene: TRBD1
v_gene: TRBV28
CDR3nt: TGTGCCAGCAGTTTATGGGACAGGGACGTCGCAGATACGCAGTATTTT
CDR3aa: CASSLWDRDVADTQYF

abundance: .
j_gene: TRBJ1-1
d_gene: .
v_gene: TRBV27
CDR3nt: TGTGCCAGCAGTCTCGACGGCCGGATGACCACTGAAGCTTTCTTT
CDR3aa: CASSLDGRMTTEAFF

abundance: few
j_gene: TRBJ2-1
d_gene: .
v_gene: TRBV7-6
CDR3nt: TGTGCCAGCAGCTTAGCAGACGACAATGAGCAGTTCTTC
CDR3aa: CASSLADDNEQFF

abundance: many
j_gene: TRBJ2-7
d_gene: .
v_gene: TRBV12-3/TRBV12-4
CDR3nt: TGTGCCAGCAGTCCCCCTTTAGGGCGCCTAAACGAGCAGTACTTC
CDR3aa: CASSPPLGRLNEQYF

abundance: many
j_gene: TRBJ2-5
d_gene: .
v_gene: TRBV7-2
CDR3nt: TGTGCCAGCAGCTTAGCTAGGGACGGTAAACAGACCCAGTACTTC
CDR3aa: CASSLARDGKQTQYF

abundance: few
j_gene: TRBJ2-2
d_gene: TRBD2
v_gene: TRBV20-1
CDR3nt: TGCAGTGCCCCACTAGCGGGGACGAACACCGGGGAGCTGTTTTTT
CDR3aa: CSAPLAGTNTGELFF

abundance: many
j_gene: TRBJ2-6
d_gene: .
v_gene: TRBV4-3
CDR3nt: TGCGCCAGCAGCCAAGATCAGTCTAGCTCTGGGGCCAACGTCCTGACTTTC
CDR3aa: CASSQDQSSSGANVLTF

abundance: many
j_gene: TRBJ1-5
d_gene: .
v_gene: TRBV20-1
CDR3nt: TGCAGTGCTAGAGCTGCCGGAGGGGCAGCTAATCAGCCCCAGCATTTT
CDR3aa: CSARAAGGAANQPQHF

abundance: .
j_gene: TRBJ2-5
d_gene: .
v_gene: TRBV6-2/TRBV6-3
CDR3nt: TGTGCCAGCAGTTCCGATCTCCGATCAGGGGAGACCCAGTACTTC
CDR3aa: CASSSDLRSGETQYF